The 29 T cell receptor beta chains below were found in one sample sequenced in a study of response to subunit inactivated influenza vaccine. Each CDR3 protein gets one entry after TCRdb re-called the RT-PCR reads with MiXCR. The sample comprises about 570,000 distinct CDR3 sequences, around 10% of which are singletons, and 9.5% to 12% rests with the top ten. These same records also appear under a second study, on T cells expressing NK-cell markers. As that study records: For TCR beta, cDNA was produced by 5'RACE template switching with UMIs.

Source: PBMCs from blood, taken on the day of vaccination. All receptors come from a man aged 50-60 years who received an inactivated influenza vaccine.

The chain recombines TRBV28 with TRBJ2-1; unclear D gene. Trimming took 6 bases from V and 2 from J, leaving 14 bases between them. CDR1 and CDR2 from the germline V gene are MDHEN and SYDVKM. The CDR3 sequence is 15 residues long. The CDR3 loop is CASSWVDKAYNEQFF. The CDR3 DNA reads TGTGCCAGCAGCTGGGTCGATAAGGCCTACAATGAGCAGTTCTTC.

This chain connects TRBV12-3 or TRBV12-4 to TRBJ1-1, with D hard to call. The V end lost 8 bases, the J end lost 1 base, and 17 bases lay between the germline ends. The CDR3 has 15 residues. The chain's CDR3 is CASGLRLTWNTEAFF. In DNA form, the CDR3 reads TGTGCCAGCGGGCTAAGACTGACCTGGAACACTGAAGCTTTCTTT.

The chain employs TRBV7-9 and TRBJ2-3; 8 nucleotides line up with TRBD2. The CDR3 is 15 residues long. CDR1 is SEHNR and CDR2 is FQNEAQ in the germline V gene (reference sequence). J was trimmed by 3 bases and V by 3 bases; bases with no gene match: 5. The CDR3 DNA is TGTGCCAGCAGCTTTCGGACTAGCATGACAGATACGCAGTATTTT. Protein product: CASSFRTSMTDTQYF.

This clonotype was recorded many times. In nucleotides, the CDR3 is TGTGCCAGCAGTACCCAGGAAGGACTAGCGGGGGGGGCGGTTCAGTACTTC. It specifies CASSTQEGLAGGAVQYF. This chain joins TRBV12-3 or TRBV12-4 and TRBJ2-5; TRBD2 matches 15 bases. The trim removed 5 bases at V and 11 bases at J, leaving 15 bases unmatched. The CDR3 length is 17 residues.

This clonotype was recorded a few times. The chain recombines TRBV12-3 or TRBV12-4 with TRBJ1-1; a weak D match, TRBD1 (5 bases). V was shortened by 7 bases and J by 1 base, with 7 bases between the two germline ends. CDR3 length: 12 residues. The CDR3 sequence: CASIRENTEAFF. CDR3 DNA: TGTGCCAGCATCAGGGAGAACACTGAAGCTTTCTTT.

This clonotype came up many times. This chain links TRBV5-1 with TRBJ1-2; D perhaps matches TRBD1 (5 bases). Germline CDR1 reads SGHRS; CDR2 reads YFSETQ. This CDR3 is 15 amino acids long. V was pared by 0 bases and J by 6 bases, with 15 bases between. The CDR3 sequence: CASSLDNPGRDGYTF. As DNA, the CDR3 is TGCGCCAGCAGCTTGGACAATCCAGGGCGCGATGGCTACACCTTC. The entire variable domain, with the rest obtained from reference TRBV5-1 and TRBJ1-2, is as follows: KAGVTQTPRYLIKTRGQQVTLSCSPISGHRSVSWYQQTPGQGLQFLFEYFSETQRNKGNFPGRFSGRQFSNSRSEMNVSTLELGDSALYLCASSLDNPGRDGYTFGSGTRLTVV.

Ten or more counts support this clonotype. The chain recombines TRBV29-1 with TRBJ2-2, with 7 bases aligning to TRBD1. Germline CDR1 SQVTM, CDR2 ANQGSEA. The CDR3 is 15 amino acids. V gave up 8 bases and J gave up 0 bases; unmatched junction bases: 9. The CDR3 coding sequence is TGCAGCCAGGAAAGGGACAGTGCGAACACCGGGGAGCTGTTTTTT. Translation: CSQERDSANTGELFF.

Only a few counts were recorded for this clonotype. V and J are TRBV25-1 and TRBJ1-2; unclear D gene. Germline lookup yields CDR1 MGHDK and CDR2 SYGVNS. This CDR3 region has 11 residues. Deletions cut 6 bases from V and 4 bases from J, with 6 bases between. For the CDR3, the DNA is TGTGCCAGCAGGACAATCTATGGCTACACCTTC. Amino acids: CASRTIYGYTF.

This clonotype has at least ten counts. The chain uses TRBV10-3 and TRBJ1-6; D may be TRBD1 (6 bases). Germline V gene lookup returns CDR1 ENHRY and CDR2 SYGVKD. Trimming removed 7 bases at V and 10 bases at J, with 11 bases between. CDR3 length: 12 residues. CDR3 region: CAIKGGLSPLHF. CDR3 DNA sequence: TGTGCCATCAAGGGGGGTCTATCACCCCTCCACTTT.

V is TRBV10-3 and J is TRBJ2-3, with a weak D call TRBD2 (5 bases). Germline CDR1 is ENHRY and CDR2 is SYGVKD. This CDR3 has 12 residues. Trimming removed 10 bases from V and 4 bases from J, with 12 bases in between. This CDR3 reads CATSYGADTQYF. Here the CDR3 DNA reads TGTGCCACCTCATACGGGGCAGATACGCAGTATTTT.

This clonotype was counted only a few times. This CDR3 reads CAISSGQASYNEQFF. The CDR3 region has the DNA TGTGCCATCAGCTCGGGACAGGCATCCTACAATGAGCAGTTCTTC. The rearrangement links TRBV10-3 to TRBJ2-1, with 8 nucleotides matching TRBD1. This CDR3 contains 15 residues. After removal of 6 bases from V and 1 base from J, the junction contained 5 bases not matched to a gene. The germline V gene encodes CDR1 ENHRY and CDR2 SYGVKD.

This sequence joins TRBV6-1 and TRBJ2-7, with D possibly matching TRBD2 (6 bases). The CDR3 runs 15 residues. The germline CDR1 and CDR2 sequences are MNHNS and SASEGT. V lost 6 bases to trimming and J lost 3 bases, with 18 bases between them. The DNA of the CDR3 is TGTGCCAGCAGCGAGGAGGGGAGCGGGCACTACGAGCAGTACTTC. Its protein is CASSEEGSGHYEQYF.

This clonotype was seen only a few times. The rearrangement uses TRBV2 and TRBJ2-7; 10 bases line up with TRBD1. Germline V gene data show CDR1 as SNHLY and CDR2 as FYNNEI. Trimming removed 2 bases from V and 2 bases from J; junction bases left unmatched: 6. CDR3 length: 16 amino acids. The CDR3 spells CASSEKGTGVPYEQYF. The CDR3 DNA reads TGTGCCAGCAGTGAAAAAGGGACAGGGGTCCCCTACGAGCAGTACTTC.

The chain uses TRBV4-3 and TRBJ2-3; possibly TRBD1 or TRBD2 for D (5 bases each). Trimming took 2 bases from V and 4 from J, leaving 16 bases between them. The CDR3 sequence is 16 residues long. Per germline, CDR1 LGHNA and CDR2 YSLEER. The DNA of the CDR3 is TGCGCCAGCAGCCAATCGAGGGGCAAGGGTGCAGATACGCAGTATTTT. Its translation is CASSQSRGKGADTQYF.

CDR3 region: CASSLTGQGATVQYF. The CDR3 region has the DNA TGCGCCAGCAGCTTGACGGGACAGGGGGCTACAGTCCAGTACTTC. V and J are TRBV5-1 and TRBJ2-5, with 12 bases that match TRBD1. This CDR3 comprises 15 residues. V dropped 1 base and J dropped 10; count of bases not matched to a gene: 8. Germline loops: CDR1 SGHRS, CDR2 YFSETQ.

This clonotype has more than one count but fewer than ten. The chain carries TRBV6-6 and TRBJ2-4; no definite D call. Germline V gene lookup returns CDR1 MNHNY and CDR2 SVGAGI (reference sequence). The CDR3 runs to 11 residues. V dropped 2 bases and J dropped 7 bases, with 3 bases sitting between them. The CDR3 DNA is TGTGCCAGCAGTTACGGTAACATTCAGTACTTC. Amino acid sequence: CASSYGNIQYF.

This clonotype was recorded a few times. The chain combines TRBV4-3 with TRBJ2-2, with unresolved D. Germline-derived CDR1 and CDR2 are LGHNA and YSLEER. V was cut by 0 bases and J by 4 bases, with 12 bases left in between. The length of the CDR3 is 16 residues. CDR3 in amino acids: CASSQDLRQPTGELFF. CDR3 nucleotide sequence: TGCGCCAGCAGCCAAGATCTCCGGCAGCCCACCGGGGAGCTGTTTTTT.

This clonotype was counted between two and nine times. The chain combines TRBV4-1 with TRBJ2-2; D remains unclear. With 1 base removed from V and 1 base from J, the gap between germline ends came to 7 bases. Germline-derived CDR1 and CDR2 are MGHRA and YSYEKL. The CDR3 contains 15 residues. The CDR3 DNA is TGCGCCAGCAGCCAAGTAGGGTTGAACACCGGGGAGCTGTTTTTT. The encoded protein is CASSQVGLNTGELFF.

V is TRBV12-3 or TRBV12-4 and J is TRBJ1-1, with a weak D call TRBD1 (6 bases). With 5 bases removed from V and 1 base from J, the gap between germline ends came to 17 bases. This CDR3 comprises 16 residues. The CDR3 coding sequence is TGTGCCAGCAGTCCTGGGACACTCCTGCAGAACACTGAAGCTTTCTTT. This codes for CASSPGTLLQNTEAFF.

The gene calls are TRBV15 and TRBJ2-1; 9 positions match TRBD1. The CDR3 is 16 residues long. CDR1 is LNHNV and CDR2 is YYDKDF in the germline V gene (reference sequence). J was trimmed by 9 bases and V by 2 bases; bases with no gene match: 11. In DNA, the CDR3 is TGTGCCACCAGCAGACCCCTCGGGACAGGGAGGGGTGAGCAGTTCTTC. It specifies CATSRPLGTGRGEQFF.

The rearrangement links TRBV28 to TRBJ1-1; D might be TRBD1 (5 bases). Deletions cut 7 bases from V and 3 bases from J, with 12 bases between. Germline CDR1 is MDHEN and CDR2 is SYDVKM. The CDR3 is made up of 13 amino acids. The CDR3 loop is CASTPAGDTEAFF. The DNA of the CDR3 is TGTGCCAGCACCCCGGCGGGGGACACTGAAGCTTTCTTT.

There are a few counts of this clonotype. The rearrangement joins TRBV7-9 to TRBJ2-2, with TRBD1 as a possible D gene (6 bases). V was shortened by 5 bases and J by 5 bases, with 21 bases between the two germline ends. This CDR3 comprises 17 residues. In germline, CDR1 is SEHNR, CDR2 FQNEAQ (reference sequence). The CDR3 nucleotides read TGTGCCAGCAGCAAGCCCAGGGGAATGGGTATTACCGGGGAGCTGTTTTTT. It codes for CASSKPRGMGITGELFF. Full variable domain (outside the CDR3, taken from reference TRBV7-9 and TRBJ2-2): DTGVSQNPRHKITKRGQNVTFRCDPISEHNRLYWYRQTLGQGPEFLTYFQNEAQLEKSRLLSDRFSAERPKGSFSTLEIQRTEQGDSAMYLCASSKPRGMGITGELFFGEGSRLTVL.

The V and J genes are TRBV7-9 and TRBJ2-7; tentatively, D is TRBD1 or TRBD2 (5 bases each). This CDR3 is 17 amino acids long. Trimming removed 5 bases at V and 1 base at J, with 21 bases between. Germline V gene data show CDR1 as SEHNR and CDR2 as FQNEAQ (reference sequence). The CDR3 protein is CASSATGVGVESYEQYF. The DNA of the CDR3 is TGTGCCAGCAGCGCCACGGGTGTGGGGGTTGAATCCTACGAGCAGTACTTC.

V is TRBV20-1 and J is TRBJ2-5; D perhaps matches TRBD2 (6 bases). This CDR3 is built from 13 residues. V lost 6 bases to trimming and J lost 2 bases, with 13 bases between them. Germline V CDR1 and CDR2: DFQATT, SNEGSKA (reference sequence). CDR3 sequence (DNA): TGCAGTGCCCCAGGTAGCGGTCAAGAGACCCAGTACTTC. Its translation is CSAPGSGQETQYF.

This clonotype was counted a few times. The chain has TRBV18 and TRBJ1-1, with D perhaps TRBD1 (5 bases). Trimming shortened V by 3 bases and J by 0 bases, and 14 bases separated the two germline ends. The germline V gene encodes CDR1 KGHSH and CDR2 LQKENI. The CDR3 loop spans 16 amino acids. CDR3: CASSPPAGGMNTEAFF. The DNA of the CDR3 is TGTGCCAGCTCACCCCCGGCGGGGGGTATGAACACTGAAGCTTTCTTT.

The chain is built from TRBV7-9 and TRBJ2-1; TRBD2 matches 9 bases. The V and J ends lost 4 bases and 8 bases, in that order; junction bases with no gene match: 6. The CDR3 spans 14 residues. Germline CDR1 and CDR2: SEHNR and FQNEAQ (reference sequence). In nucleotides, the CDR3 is TGTGCCAGCAGCTGGGGGCTAGCGGGATATGAGCAGTTCTTC. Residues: CASSWGLAGYEQFF.

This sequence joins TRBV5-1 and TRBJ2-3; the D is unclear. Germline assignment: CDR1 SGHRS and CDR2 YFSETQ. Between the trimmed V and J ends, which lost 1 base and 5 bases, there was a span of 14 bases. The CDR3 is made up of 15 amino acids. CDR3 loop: CASSLFARLGDTQYF. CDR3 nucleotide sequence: TGCGCCAGCAGCTTGTTTGCCAGGTTGGGAGATACGCAGTATTTT.

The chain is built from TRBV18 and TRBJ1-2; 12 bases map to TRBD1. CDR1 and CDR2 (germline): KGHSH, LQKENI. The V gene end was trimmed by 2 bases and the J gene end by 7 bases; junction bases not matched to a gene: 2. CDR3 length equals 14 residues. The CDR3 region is CASSPGTGGSGYTF. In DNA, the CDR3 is TGTGCCAGCTCACCAGGGACAGGGGGCTCTGGCTACACCTTC.

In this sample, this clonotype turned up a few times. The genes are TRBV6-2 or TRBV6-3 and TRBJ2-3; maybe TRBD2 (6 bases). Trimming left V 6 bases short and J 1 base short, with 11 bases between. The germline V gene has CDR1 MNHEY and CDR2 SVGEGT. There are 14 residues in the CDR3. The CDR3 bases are TGTGCCAGCAGCCGGCGGGGACGCACAGATACGCAGTATTTT. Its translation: CASSRRGRTDTQYF.